Following are 27 T cell receptor beta chains from one sample sequenced in a study of patients and donors after allogeneic stem cell transplantation. TCRdb itself ran the RT-PCR reads through MiXCR, one entry per CDR3 protein. This table holds approximately 430,000 distinct CDR3 sequences, 16% found once. The source material was blood, either unsorted or a sorted T cell fraction (not recorded which). The receptors shown here come from a human donor who was either an allogeneic HSCT recipient or a stem cell or donor lymphocyte infusion donor (not recorded which). It is not recorded whose cells these are; they may come from a transplant donor.

The CDR3 DNA sequence: TGTGCCAGCAGCTTAGATCTTCGGCAGCCTTCTAATTCACCCCTCCACTTT. Its protein is CASSLDLRQPSNSPLHF. This chain joins TRBV7-9 and TRBJ1-6; D not resolved. Per germline, CDR1 SEHNR and CDR2 FQNEAQ (reference sequence). This CDR3 contains 17 residues. Trimming left V 1 base short and J 6 bases short, with 16 bases between.

This chain links TRBV6-2 or TRBV6-3 with TRBJ1-2; 8 positions agree with TRBD1. There are 14 residues in the CDR3. Per germline, CDR1 MNHEY and CDR2 SVGEGT. The junction had 10 bases not matched to a gene; V was cut back by 5 bases and J by 8 bases. CDR3 sequence reads: CASSPGQVGLGYTF. The CDR3 DNA reads TGTGCCAGCAGTCCGGGACAGGTGGGACTCGGCTACACCTTC.

The chain uses TRBV7-6 and TRBJ2-3, with 13 positions matching TRBD2. The CDR3 covers 12 residues. CDR1 and CDR2 from the germline V gene are SGHVS and FNYEAQ. V lost 6 bases to trimming and J lost 12 bases; unmatched junction nucleotides: 3. In DNA, the CDR3 is TGTGCCAGCAGATGGACTAGCGGGAGCCAGTATTTT. This encodes CASRWTSGSQYF.

This clonotype was detected a few times. This chain connects TRBV15 to TRBJ2-7; 8 bases fit TRBD1. Germline CDR1 reads LNHNV; CDR2 reads YYDKDF (reference sequence). Germline trimming cut 4 bases from V and 5 bases from J; bases unmatched to any gene: 7. This CDR3 contains 14 residues. The chain's CDR3 is CATSIRQGPHEQYF. The CDR3 DNA is TGTGCCACCAGCATCAGACAGGGGCCCCACGAGCAGTACTTC. Full variable domain (rest looked up from reference TRBV15 and TRBJ2-7): DAMVIQNPRYQVTQFGKPVTLSCSQTLNHNVMYWYQQKSSQAPKLLFHYYDKDFNNEADTPDNFQSRRPNTSFCFLDIRSPGLGDTAMYLCATSIRQGPHEQYFGPGTRLTVT.

The CDR3 coding sequence is TGCGCCAGCAGCTTTGCGCCCCAGGGACCAGGGGGAGATACGCAGTATTTT. The encoded protein is CASSFAPQGPGGDTQYF. The chain combines TRBV5-1 with TRBJ2-3, with 7 bases that match TRBD1. The CDR3 runs 17 residues. V shed 2 bases, J shed 5 bases, and the junction held 14 bases outside the gene matches. Per germline, CDR1 SGHRS and CDR2 YFSETQ.

This chain uses TRBV12-3 or TRBV12-4 with TRBJ1-1; possible D gene TRBD1, 5 bases. The CDR3 has 14 residues. Trimming stripped 1 base from V and 5 bases from J, with 11 bases between. CDR3 nucleotide sequence: TGTGCCAGCAGTTTAGTATCGGACAAAACTGAAGCTTTCTTT. The encoded protein is CASSLVSDKTEAFF.

CDR3 residues: CASLPTGANTEAFF. Here the CDR3 DNA reads TGTGCCAGCCTTCCGACAGGGGCGAACACTGAAGCTTTCTTT. V and J are TRBV4-2 and TRBJ1-1; 8 nucleotides match TRBD1. The junction had 6 bases not matched to a gene; V was cut back by 8 bases and J by 1 base. Germline values: CDR1 LGHNA, CDR2 YNFKEQ. This CDR3 region has 14 residues.

DNA for the CDR3: TGTGCCAGCAGCTACAGGGGGTGGTATGGCTACACCTTC. It specifies CASSYRGWYGYTF. This sequence joins TRBV7-2 and TRBJ1-2; 8 bases line up with TRBD1. V dropped 4 bases and J dropped 5; count of bases not matched to a gene: 3. The germline V gene has CDR1 SGHTA and CDR2 FQGNSA. CDR3 length: 13 amino acids.

There are a few counts of this clonotype. This chain's CDR3 is CASSQRTGGVGTEAFF. The CDR3 DNA reads TGTGCCAGCAGCCAGAGGACGGGGGGCGTGGGGACTGAAGCTTTCTTT. The rearrangement uses TRBV3-1 and TRBJ1-1; the D gene is possibly TRBD1 (6 bases). V lost 3 bases and J lost 5, with 19 bases in between. The CDR3 length is 16 residues. Germline CDR1 LGHDT, CDR2 YNNKEL (reference sequence).

This chain connects TRBV9 to TRBJ2-7; D is perhaps TRBD1 (8 bases). The germline CDR1 and CDR2 sequences are SGDLS and YYNGEE. Trimming took off 5 bases at V and 3 bases at J, with 18 bases between the two ends. The CDR3 has 15 amino acids. CDR3 loop: CASSRTGRVGYEQYF. CDR3 coding DNA: TGTGCCAGCAGTAGGACAGGGAGGGTTGGCTACGAGCAGTACTTC.

CDR3 DNA sequence: TGTGCCAGCAGCTTAGAGGAAGGGCATGAGCAGTTCTTC. Its protein is CASSLEEGHEQFF. The V call is TRBV11-3, the J call TRBJ2-1; D unclear. In germline, CDR1 is SGHNT, CDR2 YENEEA. CDR3 length: 13 residues. Trimming removed 0 bases from V and 8 bases from J, with 8 bases in between.

This clonotype was observed at least ten times. The chain couples TRBV5-1 to TRBJ2-7; D not certain. The CDR3 length is 13 residues. Deletions cut 4 bases from V and 0 bases from J, with 8 bases between. Germline lookup yields CDR1 SGHRS and CDR2 YFSETQ. CDR3 residues: CASSPLSSYEQYF. CDR3 sequence (DNA): TGCGCCAGCAGCCCCCTCAGCTCCTACGAGCAGTACTTC. Variable domain in full (rest from reference TRBV5-1 and TRBJ2-7): KAGVTQTPRYLIKTRGQQVTLSCSPISGHRSVSWYQQTPGQGLQFLFEYFSETQRNKGNFPGRFSGRQFSNSRSEMNVSTLELGDSALYLCASSPLSSYEQYFGPGTRLTVT.

This clonotype was seen only once. CDR3 sequence reads: CASSLDQGVGETQYF. The CDR3 DNA is TGTGCCAGCAGCTTAGATCAGGGGGTGGGCGAGACCCAGTACTTC. The chain carries TRBV7-6 and TRBJ2-5; 7 bases agree with TRBD1. CDR3 length equals 15 residues. Unmatched junction bases numbered 7, after V lost 1 base and J lost 5 bases. The germline CDR1 and CDR2 sequences are SGHVS and FNYEAQ. Combining the CDR3 with reference TRBV7-6 and TRBJ2-5 gives the whole variable domain GAGVSQSPRYKVTKRGQDVALRCDPISGHVSLYWYRQALGQGPEFLTYFNYEAQQDKSGLPNDRFSAERPEGSISTLTIQRTEQRDSAMYRCASSLDQGVGETQYFGPGTRLLVL.

This rearrangement joins TRBV6-1 to TRBJ1-1, with TRBD1 identical over 9 bases. The CDR3 spans 14 residues. Germline-derived CDR1 and CDR2 are MNHNS and SASEGT. The junction had 5 bases not matched to a gene; V was cut back by 6 bases and J by 3 bases. The CDR3 sequence is CASRGRDRDTEAFF. CDR3 DNA: TGTGCCAGCAGAGGCCGGGACAGGGACACTGAAGCTTTCTTT.

This clonotype appeared a few times. The chain links TRBV29-1 to TRBJ1-2; D not resolved. Trimming took 4 bases from V and 2 from J, leaving 11 bases between them. The CDR3 has 13 residues. Germline-derived CDR1 and CDR2 are SQVTM and ANQGSEA. CDR3 DNA sequence: TGCAGCGTTGTAGGAGGCCGAAACTATGGCTACACCTTC. Its protein product is CSVVGGRNYGYTF. Full variable domain (remainder filled in from reference TRBV29-1 and TRBJ1-2): SAVISQKPSRDICQRGTSLTIQCQVDSQVTMMFWYRQQPGQSLTLIATANQGSEATYESGFVIDKFPISRPNLTFSTLTVSNMSPEDSSIYLCSVVGGRNYGYTFGSGTRLTVV.

This clonotype was observed a handful of times. The CDR3 spells CASNPSGGSYNEQFF. DNA for the CDR3: TGTGCCAGCAATCCCAGCGGAGGCTCCTACAATGAGCAGTTCTTC. The chain employs TRBV5-5 and TRBJ2-1, with D perhaps TRBD2 (5 bases). Trimming pared 6 bases from V and 0 bases from J, leaving 13 bases between. The length of the CDR3 is 15 residues. Germline CDR1 SGHKS, CDR2 YYEKEE (reference sequence).

The chain couples TRBV5-1 to TRBJ2-2; D is perhaps TRBD2 (6 bases). From germline, CDR1 is SGHRS and CDR2 YFSETQ. V gave up 2 bases and J gave up 4 bases, with 15 bases separating them. This CDR3 region has 16 residues. In DNA, the CDR3 is TGCGCCAGCAGCTTCGGGGGATCGACGTCCACCGGGGAGCTGTTTTTT. Protein sequence: CASSFGGSTSTGELFF. Complete variable domain (other parts from reference TRBV5-1 and TRBJ2-2): KAGVTQTPRYLIKTRGQQVTLSCSPISGHRSVSWYQQTPGQGLQFLFEYFSETQRNKGNFPGRFSGRQFSNSRSEMNVSTLELGDSALYLCASSFGGSTSTGELFFGEGSRLTVL.

This clonotype showed up many times. This sequence joins TRBV5-6 and TRBJ2-2; 10 positions match TRBD1. CDR1 is SGHDT and CDR2 is YYEEEE in the germline V gene. This CDR3 has 13 amino acids. The ends lost 10 bases at V and 0 bases at J; junction bases unmatched: 0. The CDR3 reads CAGQGANTGELFF. CDR3 coding DNA: TGTGCCGGACAGGGGGCGAACACCGGGGAGCTGTTTTTT.

This sequence joins TRBV6-5 and TRBJ2-3, with D tentatively TRBD2 (6 bases). Per the germline V gene, CDR1 is MNHEY and CDR2 is SVGAGI. Trimming left V 0 bases short and J 3 bases short, with 16 bases between. The CDR3 loop spans 17 amino acids. CDR3 amino acids: CASSYSALEGKTDTQYF. CDR3 nucleotide sequence: TGTGCCAGCAGTTACTCCGCCCTGGAGGGAAAAACAGATACGCAGTATTTT.

This sequence joins TRBV20-1 and TRBJ2-7; D may be TRBD2 (5 bases). CDR3 length: 16 amino acids. Deletions cut 5 bases from V and 3 bases from J, with 23 bases between. CDR1 and CDR2 from the germline V gene are DFQATT and SNEGSKA (reference sequence). CDR3 amino acids: CSAQFRSGMPDYEQYF. The CDR3 coding sequence is TGCAGTGCTCAGTTCAGGTCGGGGATGCCTGACTACGAGCAGTACTTC.

This clonotype was observed a handful of times. The V call is TRBV18, the J call TRBJ2-4, with 8 bases lining up with TRBD1. Trimming removed 3 bases from V and 0 bases from J; junction bases left unmatched: 4. The CDR3 covers 16 residues. Germline-derived CDR1 and CDR2 are KGHSH and LQKENI. CDR3: CASSPRDRLAKNIQYF. CDR3 bases: TGTGCCAGCTCACCCCGGGACAGGTTAGCCAAAAACATTCAGTACTTC.

CDR3 nucleotides: TGTGCCAGCAGCTCCCTCACTAGCGGCCCGACCTACGAGCAGTACTTC. Encoded protein: CASSSLTSGPTYEQYF. The chain links TRBV5-6 to TRBJ2-7; 8 bases fit TRBD2. Unmatched junction bases numbered 10, after V lost 3 bases and J lost 2 bases. The germline V gene encodes CDR1 SGHDT and CDR2 YYEEEE. This CDR3 region has 16 residues. Full variable domain (rest looked up from reference TRBV5-6 and TRBJ2-7): DAGVTQSPTHLIKTRGQQVTLRCSPKSGHDTVSWYQQALGQGPQFIFQYYEEEERQRGNFPDRFSGHQFPNYSSELNVNALLLGDSALYLCASSSLTSGPTYEQYFGPGTRLTVT.

This clonotype was counted a few times. The gene calls are TRBV25-1 and TRBJ1-1; 7 bases align to TRBD1. The ends lost 4 bases at V and 5 bases at J; junction bases unmatched: 19. The CDR3 contains 18 residues. The germline V gene has CDR1 MGHDK and CDR2 SYGVNS. CDR3 coding DNA: TGTGCCAGCAGTGGTATTAAGGGGGCAGGGGCTTGGATGACTGAAGCTTTCTTT. It yields the protein CASSGIKGAGAWMTEAFF.

This rearrangement joins TRBV3-1 to TRBJ2-1, with 13 positions matching TRBD2. From germline, CDR1 is LGHDT and CDR2 YNNKEL (reference sequence). With V trimmed by 5 bases and J by 4 bases, 14 bases remained unmatched. This CDR3 region has 19 residues. In DNA, the CDR3 is TGTGCCAGCAGCAGAAGGACTAGCGGGAGAGTATCGGGGTACAATGAGCAGTTCTTC. It codes for CASSRRTSGRVSGYNEQFF.

CDR3 loop: CASSPDRIPDTQYF. The CDR3 nucleotides read TGTGCCAGCTCACCCGACAGGATACCAGATACGCAGTATTTT. The chain couples TRBV18 to TRBJ2-3; D is perhaps TRBD1 (6 bases). The CDR3 is 14 residues long. Germline V gene lookup returns CDR1 KGHSH and CDR2 LQKENI. V shed 3 bases and J shed 4 bases, with 11 bases lying between them.

The chain uses TRBV5-1 and TRBJ2-5; TRBD2 agrees at 13 bases. The germline CDR1 and CDR2 sequences are SGHRS and YFSETQ. The CDR3 consists of 16 residues. Trimming cost V 3 bases and J 3 bases; bases outside gene matches: 5. In nucleotides, the CDR3 is TGCGCCAGCAGCTCGGGACTAGCGGGAACCAAAGAGACCCAGTACTTC. Its protein is CASSSGLAGTKETQYF.

CDR3 DNA sequence: TGTGCCAGCAGTTACGGGGACGGCGCAATCCTCCACTTT. Its protein is CASSYGDGAILHF. The V call is TRBV6-2 or TRBV6-3, the J call TRBJ1-6, with D possibly matching TRBD1 (5 bases). The germline V gene has CDR1 MNHEY and CDR2 SVGEGT. V lost 2 bases and J 15 bases, leaving 14 bases between the germline ends. This CDR3 has 13 amino acids.